These T cell receptor beta chains were read from a single sample in a study of cytomegalovirus exposure and HLA in healthy donors. Sequenced by immunoSEQ multiplex PCR; TCRdb stores in-frame clones only, minus some. The repertoire consists of about 70,000 clones, with 70% to 90% occurring once and the leading ten covering just under 2%. Sequencing used PBMCs. The source is a woman aged 25-40 years in good health and CMV-seronegative. Both conserved end residues are part of each CDR3. D genes are given only for firm matches. Rows may omit the clone size; those that give it use once, few, many or a size class.

J gene | V gene | D gene | clone size | CDR3 protein | CDR3 DNA
TRBJ2-3 | TRBV5-1 | TRBD1 | . | CASSLAGQGATDTQYF | TGCGCCAGCAGCTTGGCGGGACAGGGGGCCACAGATACGCAGTATTTT
TRBJ2-1 | TRBV7-7 | . | once | CASSQDSYNEQFF | TGTGCTAGCAGTCAGGACAGTTACAATGAGCAGTTCTTC
TRBJ2-3 | TRBV4-2 | TRBD2 | . | CASSGGLAGSTDTQYF | TGTGCCAGCAGCGGGGGACTAGCGGGAAGCACAGATACGCAGTATTTT
TRBJ1-1 | TRBV25-1 | TRBD1 | . | CASSETGRGTEAFF | TGTGCCAGCTCCGAGACAGGGAGAGGCACTGAAGCTTTCTTT
TRBJ2-1 | TRBV6-1 | TRBD2 | . | CASRVGLAIYNEQFF | TGTGCCAGCAGGGTGGGACTAGCGATTTACAATGAGCAGTTCTTC
TRBJ2-7 | TRBV6-5 | . | few | CASSYAVIGTYEQYF | TGTGCCAGCAGTTACGCGGTCATCGGTACCTACGAGCAGTACTTC
TRBJ2-3 | TRBV7-9 | . | . | CASSLAVPAQHADTQYF | TGTGCCAGCAGCTTAGCTGTTCCAGCGCAACACGCAGATACGCAGTATTTT
TRBJ1-1 | TRBV5-6 | . | few | CASSLRGEAFF | TGTGCCAGCAGCCTCAGGGGTGAAGCTTTCTTT
TRBJ1-6 | TRBV30 | . | . | CASKWTEKSPLHF | TGTGCCTCGAAATGGACAGAGAAATCACCCCTCCACTTT
TRBJ1-2 | TRBV7-9 | TRBD1 | once | CASSLGTGINYGYTF | TGTGCCAGCAGCCTTGGGACAGGGATTAACTATGGCTACACCTTC
TRBJ1-2 | TRBV6-1 | TRBD1 | . | CASGGTGVNYGYTF | TGTGCCAGCGGGGGGACAGGGGTCAACTATGGCTACACCTTC
TRBJ2-1 | TRBV2 | TRBD2 | . | CASSEMGGSFYNEQFF | TGTGCCAGCAGTGAAATGGGCGGGAGCTTTTACAATGAGCAGTTCTTC
TRBJ1-1 | TRBV5-4 | . | . | CASSLANGGAGSFF | TGTGCCAGCAGCTTGGCCAATGGGGGGGCGGGTTCTTTCTTT
TRBJ2-7 | TRBV5-1 | TRBD2 | . | CASSPTRDYSYEQYF | TGCGCCAGCAGCCCGACGCGGGACTACTCCTACGAGCAGTACTTC
TRBJ2-2 | TRBV19 | TRBD2 | . | CASSVGRAKGRAGELFF | TGTGCCAGTAGTGTGGGGAGGGCGAAAGGCCGAGCCGGGGAGCTGTTTTTT
TRBJ2-3 | TRBV28 | . | . | CASSLGASGPSTDTQYF | TGTGCCAGCAGTTTGGGGGCTAGCGGACCAAGCACAGATACGCAGTATTTT
TRBJ2-4 | TRBV27 | . | . | CASSLGGSGKNIQYF | TGTGCCAGCAGTTTGGGTGGGAGTGGCAAAAACATTCAGTACTTC
TRBJ2-7 | TRBV7-6 | TRBD1 | . | CASSPGTGTYEQYF | TGTGCCAGCAGTCCCGGGACAGGGACCTACGAGCAGTACTTC
TRBJ1-2 | TRBV6-5 | TRBD1 | . | CASSYSLGQGGYTF | TGTGCCAGCAGTTACTCTTTGGGACAGGGAGGCTACACCTTC
TRBJ1-4 | TRBV4-1 | . | . | CASSQGREHEKLFF | TGCGCCAGCAGCCAAGGGAGGGAGCATGAAAAACTGTTTTTT
TRBJ2-5 | TRBV7-9 | . | . | CASSSSSRKETQYF | TGTGCCAGCAGCTCCTCTAGCCGGAAGGAGACCCAGTACTTC
TRBJ2-2 | TRBV18 | . | . | CAIPKTENSNTGELFF | TGTGCCATCCCAAAAACAGAGAATTCGAACACCGGGGAGCTGTTTTTT
TRBJ2-7 | TRBV28 | TRBD1 | . | CASSMTGGLSYEQYF | TGTGCCAGCAGTATGACAGGGGGCCTCTCCTACGAGCAGTACTTC
TRBJ2-7 | TRBV4-2 | TRBD1 | . | CASSQELRGRDEQYF | TGTGCCAGCAGCCAAGAATTGAGGGGGCGCGACGAGCAGTACTTC
TRBJ2-2 | TRBV14 | TRBD2 | . | CASSQVGLAGTGELFF | TGTGCCAGCAGCCAAGTGGGACTAGCGGGCACCGGGGAGCTGTTTTTT
TRBJ2-1 | TRBV27 | TRBD1 | . | CASNKPGQGVNEQFF | TGTGCCAGCAATAAACCGGGACAGGGGGTCAATGAGCAGTTCTTC
TRBJ1-1 | TRBV10-3 | TRBD1 | . | CAISARDRVAEAFF | TGTGCCATCAGTGCCCGGGACAGGGTCGCTGAAGCCTTCTTT
TRBJ1-3 | TRBV15 | TRBD1 | . | CATSFGQGSSGNTIYF | TGTGCCACCAGCTTCGGACAGGGGAGCTCTGGAAACACCATATATTTT
TRBJ2-7 | TRBV14 | TRBD1 | . | CASSLRTGDAYEQYF | TGTGCCAGCAGCCTCAGGACAGGCGACGCCTACGAGCAGTACTTC
TRBJ1-5 | TRBV7-2 | TRBD1 | . | CASSLVWNRGVRSNQPQHF | TGTGCCAGCAGCTTAGTATGGAACAGGGGGGTTAGAAGCAATCAGCCCCAGCATTTT
TRBJ2-2 | TRBV28 | TRBD1 | . | CASSLPGGAGELFF | TGTGCCAGCAGCCTGCCAGGGGGCGCCGGGGAGCTGTTTTTT
TRBJ1-1 | TRBV23-1 | TRBD1 | . | CASSQSGQGAPPEAFF | TGCGCCAGCAGTCAATCGGGACAGGGGGCGCCCCCTGAAGCTTTCTTT
TRBJ2-7 | TRBV10-1 | . | . | CASSESGELAYEQYF | TGCGCCAGCAGTGAGTCCGGGGAGCTAGCCTACGAGCAGTACTTC
TRBJ1-3 | TRBV4-1 | . | . | CASSQVVFYSGNTIYF | TGCGCCAGCAGCCAAGTCGTCTTCTACTCTGGAAACACCATATATTTT
TRBJ2-3 | TRBV7-9 | . | once | CASASPNRVDTQYF | TGTGCCAGCGCGTCCCCGAACAGGGTAGATACGCAGTATTTT
TRBJ2-1 | TRBV27 | . | . | CASKGDVNEQFF | TGTGCCAGCAAAGGAGACGTCAATGAGCAGTTCTTC
TRBJ1-2 | TRBV5-8 | TRBD1 | . | CAGHYRGGYTF | TGTGCCGGTCATTACAGGGGTGGCTACACCTTC